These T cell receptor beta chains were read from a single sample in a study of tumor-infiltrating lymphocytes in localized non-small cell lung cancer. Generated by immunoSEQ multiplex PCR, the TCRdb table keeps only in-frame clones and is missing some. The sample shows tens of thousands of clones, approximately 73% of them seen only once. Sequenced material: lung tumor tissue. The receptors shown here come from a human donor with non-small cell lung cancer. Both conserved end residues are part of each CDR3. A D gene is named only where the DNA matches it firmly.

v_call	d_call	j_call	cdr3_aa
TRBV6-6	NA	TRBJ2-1	CASLRGGTNEQFF
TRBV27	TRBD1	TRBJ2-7	CASSPIRDSPYEQYF
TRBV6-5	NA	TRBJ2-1	CASSFGTSQFF
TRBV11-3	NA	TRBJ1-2	CASSPQARGTGYTF
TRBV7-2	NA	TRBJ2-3	CASSLGQLASTDTQYF
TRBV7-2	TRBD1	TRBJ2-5	CASSLGTGGRETQYF
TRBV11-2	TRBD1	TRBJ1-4	CASSLIGGVHEKLFF
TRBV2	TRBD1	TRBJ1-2	CASSFLRDRDGYTF
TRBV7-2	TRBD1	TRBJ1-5	CASSPSPGQGNQPQHF
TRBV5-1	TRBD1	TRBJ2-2	CASSLSQGVTGELFF
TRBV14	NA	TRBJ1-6	CASSLTGRANSPLHF
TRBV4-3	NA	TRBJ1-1	CASSQDRMGTEAFF
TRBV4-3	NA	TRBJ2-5	CASSLNGDQETQYF
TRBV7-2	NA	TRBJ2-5	CASRPGQTQETQYF
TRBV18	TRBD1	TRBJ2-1	CASSPPTGGAYNEQFF
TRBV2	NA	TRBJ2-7	CASSPRTDSSYEQYF
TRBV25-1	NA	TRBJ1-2	CASSESRSLGYTF
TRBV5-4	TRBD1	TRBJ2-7	CASSLGQGAQEQYF
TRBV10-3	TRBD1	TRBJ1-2	CAISEGQGASGYTF
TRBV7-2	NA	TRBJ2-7	CASSLVGTEPYEQYF
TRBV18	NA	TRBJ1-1	CASSPGRNTEAFF
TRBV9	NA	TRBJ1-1	CASSPRGQTPTEAFF
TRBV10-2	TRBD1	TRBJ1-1	CASGTGDFVAFF
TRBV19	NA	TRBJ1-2	CASSLDILNGYTF
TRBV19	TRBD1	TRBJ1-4	CASKDRGRDEKLFF
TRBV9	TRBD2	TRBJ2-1	CASSVGLAGIYNEQFF
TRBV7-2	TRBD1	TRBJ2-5	CASSSQGARETQYF
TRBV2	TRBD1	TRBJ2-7	CASSEARQGAKEQYF
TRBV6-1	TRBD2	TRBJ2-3	CASSPRAGDDTQYF
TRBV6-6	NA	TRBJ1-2	CASSYGSGDGYTF
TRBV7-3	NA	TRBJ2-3	CASSLNQGGIDTQYF
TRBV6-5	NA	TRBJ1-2	CASGGGFSSDGYTF
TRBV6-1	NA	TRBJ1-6	CASSEVTGNSPLHF
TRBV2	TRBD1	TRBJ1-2	CASSEMQGGVGYTF
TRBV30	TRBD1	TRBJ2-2	CAWTRDRATGELFF
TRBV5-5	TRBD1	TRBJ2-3	CASSIRQGLIDTQYF
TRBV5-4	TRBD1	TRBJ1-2	CASSQGGPIGNAGYTF
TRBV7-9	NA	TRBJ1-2	CASSVIWGVHLLFF
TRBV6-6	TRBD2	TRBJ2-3	CASSQALAGIDTQYF
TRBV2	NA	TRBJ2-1	CASVTDAAYNEQFF
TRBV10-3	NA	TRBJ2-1	CAISESQGEQFF
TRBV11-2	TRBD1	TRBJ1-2	CASSPSGQGSGYTF
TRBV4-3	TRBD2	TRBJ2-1	CASSQDTAGGREQFF
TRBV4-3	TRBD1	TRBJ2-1	CASSQETGRNEQFF
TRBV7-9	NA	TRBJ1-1	CASSSHGGMRSPEAFF
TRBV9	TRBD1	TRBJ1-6	CASSTGTGSNSPLHF
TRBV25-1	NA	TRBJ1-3	CASSPGRDTIYF
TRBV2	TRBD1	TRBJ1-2	CASSPGTGYGYTF